This T cell receptor (beta chain) was found in a study of T cells in tumors after PD-1 blockade. Study-wide context: Prior checkpoint blockade, systemic immunosuppressant use, or anti-cancer therapy within 4 weeks excluded patients. Mean per blood sample: some 120,000 templates (about 21,000-270,000), about 40,000 unique clonotypes. Study-wide results and limits: Peripheral recruitment is suggested, as some novel exhausted tumor clones were in pre-treatment blood.

The germline CDR1 and CDR2 sequences are SGHRS and YFSETQ. Trimming removed 4 bases at V and 3 bases at J, with 14 bases between. This CDR3 has 16 residues. A few counts support this clone. Its matching antigen is unknown. Here immunoSEQ multiplex PCR was the method, and the copy in TCRdb shows in-frame clones only, minus some. This sample carries around 49,000 clones, roughly 80% of them seen once, and the ten largest clones take about 3.8%. Tumor or blood genomic DNA was sequenced, with inputs of roughly 600 ng to 6,004 ng. The TCR sequence derives from a human donor with basal cell carcinoma. The chain is built from TRBV5-1 and TRBJ1-6, with D possibly TRBD1 on 6 matching bases. The material sequenced was PBMCs, taken before anti-PD-1 treatment. The CDR3 DNA sequence: TGCGCCAGCAGCCCTCGCAGGGACAACTATAATTCACCCCTCCACTTT. Translation: CASSPRRDNYNSPLHF.